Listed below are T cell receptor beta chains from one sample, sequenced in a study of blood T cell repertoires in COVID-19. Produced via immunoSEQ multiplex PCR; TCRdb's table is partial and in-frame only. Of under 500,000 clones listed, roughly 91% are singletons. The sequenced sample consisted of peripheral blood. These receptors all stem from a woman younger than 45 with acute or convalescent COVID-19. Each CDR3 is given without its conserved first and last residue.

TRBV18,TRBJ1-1,ASSFREARTTEAF
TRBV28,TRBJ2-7,ASSQLAGVFYEQY
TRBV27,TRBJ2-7,ASNPHRDRGRHEQY
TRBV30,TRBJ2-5,ASRGQETQY
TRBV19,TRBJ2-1,ASSREGVSSYNEQF
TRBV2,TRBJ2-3,ASSERRGGGDTQY
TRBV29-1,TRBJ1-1,SVGQDRRTEAF
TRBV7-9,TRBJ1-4,ASSHGGGGEKLF
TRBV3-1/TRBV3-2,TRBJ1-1,ASSQNLVTEAF
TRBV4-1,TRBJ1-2,ASSHRQGAVYGYT
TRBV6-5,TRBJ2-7,ASSSDRQGSYEQY
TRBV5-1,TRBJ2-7,ASSRRQGTAYEQY
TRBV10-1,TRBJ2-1,ASGPGTSGSYNEQF
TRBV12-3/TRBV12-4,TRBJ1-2,ASSLDRGHGYT
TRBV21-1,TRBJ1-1,ASSDFEPEAF
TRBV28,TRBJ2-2,ASSLASRPGTGELF
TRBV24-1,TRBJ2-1,ATSDLDSPYNEQF
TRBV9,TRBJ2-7,ASSVGLVSHEQY
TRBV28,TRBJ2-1,ASSPGDRVNNEQF
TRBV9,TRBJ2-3,ASSLAGLSTDTQY
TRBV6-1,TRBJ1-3,ASSEAQGVVGNTIY
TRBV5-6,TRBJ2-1,ASTQDREDEQF
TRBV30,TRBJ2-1,AWSVRLSGGRDPEQF
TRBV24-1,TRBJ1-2,ATSDLAGYT
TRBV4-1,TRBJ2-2,ASSQNGGGWNTGELF
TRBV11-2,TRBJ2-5,ASSLVPGQETQY
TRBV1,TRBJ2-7,TSSHDGGGTYEQY
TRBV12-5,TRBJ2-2,ASGLGTGGNTGELF
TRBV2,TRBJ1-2,ASSEGQDLNYGYT
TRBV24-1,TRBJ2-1,ATSAKRGDSNEQF
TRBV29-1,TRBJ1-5,SVGQENQPQH
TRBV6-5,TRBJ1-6,ASSPGIYNSPLH
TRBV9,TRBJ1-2,ASGGGGSYT
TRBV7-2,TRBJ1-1,ASKIELSLREAF
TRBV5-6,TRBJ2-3,ASSLVAGGPDTQY
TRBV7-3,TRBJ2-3,ASSLLGLAGGGDTQY
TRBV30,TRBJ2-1,AWSEGGGAADEQF